This TCR beta chain was identified in a study of control samples from healthy donors and cancer patients. TCRdb's copy holds only in-frame clones and misses some; the assay was immunoSEQ multiplex PCR. The sample lists roughly 400,000 clones, 90% occurring once. Germline V gene sequence: CDR1 MNHEY, CDR2 SMNVEV (reference sequence). This CDR3 has 13 amino acids. J lost 6 bases, V lost 6 bases, and 8 bases had no gene match. This receptor was obtained from a man aged 35-49 years with head and neck cancer. The sample comprised PBMCs. The chain employs TRBV27 and TRBJ2-7, with 7 positions matching TRBD2. The CDR3, as DNA: TGTGCCAGCAGCATTGGGGAGGGTACCGAGCAGTACTTC. Encoded protein: CASSIGEGTEQYF.